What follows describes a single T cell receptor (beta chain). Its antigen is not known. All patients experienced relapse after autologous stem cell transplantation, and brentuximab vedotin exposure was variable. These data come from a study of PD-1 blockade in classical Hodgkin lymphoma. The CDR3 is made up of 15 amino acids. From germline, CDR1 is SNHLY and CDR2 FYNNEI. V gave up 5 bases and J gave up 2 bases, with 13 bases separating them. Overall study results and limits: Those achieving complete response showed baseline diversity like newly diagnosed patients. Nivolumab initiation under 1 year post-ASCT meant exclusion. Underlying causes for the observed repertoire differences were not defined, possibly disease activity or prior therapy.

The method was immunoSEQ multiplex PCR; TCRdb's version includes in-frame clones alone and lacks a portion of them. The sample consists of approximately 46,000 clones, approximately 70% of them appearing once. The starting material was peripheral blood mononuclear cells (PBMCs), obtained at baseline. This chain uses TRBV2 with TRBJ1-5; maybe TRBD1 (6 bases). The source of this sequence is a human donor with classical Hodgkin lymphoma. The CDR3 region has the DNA TGTGCCAGCAGTTGGGGGGCGTCGGGCAATCAGCCCCAGCATTTT. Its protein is CASSWGASGNQPQHF.